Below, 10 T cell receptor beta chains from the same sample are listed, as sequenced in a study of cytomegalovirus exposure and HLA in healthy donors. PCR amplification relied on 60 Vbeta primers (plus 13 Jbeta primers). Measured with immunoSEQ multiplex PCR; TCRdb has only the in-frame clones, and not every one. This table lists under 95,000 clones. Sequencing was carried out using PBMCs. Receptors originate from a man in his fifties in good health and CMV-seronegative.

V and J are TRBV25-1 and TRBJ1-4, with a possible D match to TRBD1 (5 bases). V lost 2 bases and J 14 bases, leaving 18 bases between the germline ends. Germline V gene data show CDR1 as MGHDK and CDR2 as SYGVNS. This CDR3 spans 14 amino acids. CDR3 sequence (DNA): TGTGCCAGCAGTGAACCGGTCGGGGGGTCCGATCTGTTTTTT. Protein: CASSEPVGGSDLFF.

CDR3: CASTKGGGSYEQYF. The CDR3 DNA reads as TGCGCCAGCACCAAGGGGGGAGGGTCCTACGAGCAGTACTTC. The chain employs TRBV5-1 and TRBJ2-7; D is possibly TRBD2 (7 bases). CDR1 is SGHRS, CDR2 YFSETQ, per germline. Deletions cut 6 bases from V and 1 base from J, with 14 bases between. The CDR3 totals 14 residues. Full variable domain (rest looked up from reference TRBV5-1 and TRBJ2-7): KAGVTQTPRYLIKTRGQQVTLSCSPISGHRSVSWYQQTPGQGLQFLFEYFSETQRNKGNFPGRFSGRQFSNSRSEMNVSTLELGDSALYLCASTKGGGSYEQYFGPGTRLTVT.

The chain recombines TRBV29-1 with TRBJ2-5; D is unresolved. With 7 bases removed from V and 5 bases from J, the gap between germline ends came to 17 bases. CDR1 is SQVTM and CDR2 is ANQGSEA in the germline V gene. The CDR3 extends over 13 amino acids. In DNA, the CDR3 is TGCAGCGCGCACTCCCGGGTAACGGAGACCCAGTACTTC. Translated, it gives CSAHSRVTETQYF.

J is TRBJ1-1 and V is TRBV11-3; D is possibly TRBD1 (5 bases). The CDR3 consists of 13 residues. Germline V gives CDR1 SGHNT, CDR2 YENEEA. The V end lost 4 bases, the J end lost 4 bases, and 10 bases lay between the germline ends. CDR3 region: CASSWGESTEAFF. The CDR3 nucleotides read TGTGCCAGCAGCTGGGGGGAAAGCACTGAAGCTTTCTTT. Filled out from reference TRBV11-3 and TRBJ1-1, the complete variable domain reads EAGVVQSPRYKIIEKKQPVAFWCNPISGHNTLYWYLQNLGQGPELLIRYENEEAVDDSQLPKDRFSAERLKGVDSTLKIQPAELGDSAVYLCASSWGESTEAFFGQGTRLTVV.

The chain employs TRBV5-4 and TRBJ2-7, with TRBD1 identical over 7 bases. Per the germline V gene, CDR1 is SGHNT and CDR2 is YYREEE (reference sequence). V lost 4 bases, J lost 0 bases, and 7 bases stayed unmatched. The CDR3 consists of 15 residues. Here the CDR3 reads CASSPGTVSSYEQYF. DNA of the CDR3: TGTGCCAGCAGCCCCGGGACAGTCAGCTCCTACGAGCAGTACTTC.

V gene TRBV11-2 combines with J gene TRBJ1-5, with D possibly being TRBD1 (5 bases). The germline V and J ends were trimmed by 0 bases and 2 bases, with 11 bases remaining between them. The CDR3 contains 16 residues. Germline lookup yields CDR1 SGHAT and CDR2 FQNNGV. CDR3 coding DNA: TGTGCCAGCAGCTTAGATACAGGAGGGGGCAATCAGCCCCAGCATTTT. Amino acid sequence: CASSLDTGGGNQPQHF.

CDR3 in DNA: TGTGCCAGCTACAGGTCGCCTGTGAACACTGAAGCTTTCTTT. Protein sequence: CASYRSPVNTEAFF. The chain has TRBV2 and TRBJ1-1; possible D gene TRBD1, 5 bases. Trimming removed 8 bases at V and 0 bases at J, with 13 bases between. In germline, CDR1 is SNHLY, CDR2 FYNNEI. The CDR3 extends over 14 amino acids.

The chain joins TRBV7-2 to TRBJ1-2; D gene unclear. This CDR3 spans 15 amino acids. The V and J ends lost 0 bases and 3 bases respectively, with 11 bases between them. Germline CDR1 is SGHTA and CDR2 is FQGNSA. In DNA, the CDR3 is TGTGCCAGCAGCTTAGCTCTGGGGAGGGACTATGGCTACACCTTC. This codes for CASSLALGRDYGYTF.

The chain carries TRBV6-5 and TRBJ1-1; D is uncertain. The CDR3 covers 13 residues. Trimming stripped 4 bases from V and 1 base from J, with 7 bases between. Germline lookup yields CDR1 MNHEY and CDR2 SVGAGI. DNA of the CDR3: TGTGCCAGCAGTTCGAACAGGAACACTGAAGCTTTCTTT. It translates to CASSSNRNTEAFF.

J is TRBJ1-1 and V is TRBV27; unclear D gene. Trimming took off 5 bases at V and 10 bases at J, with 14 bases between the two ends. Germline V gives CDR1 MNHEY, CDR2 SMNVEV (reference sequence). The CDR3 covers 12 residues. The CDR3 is CASSPSGPIAFF. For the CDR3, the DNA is TGTGCCAGCAGTCCCTCGGGTCCTATAGCTTTCTTT.